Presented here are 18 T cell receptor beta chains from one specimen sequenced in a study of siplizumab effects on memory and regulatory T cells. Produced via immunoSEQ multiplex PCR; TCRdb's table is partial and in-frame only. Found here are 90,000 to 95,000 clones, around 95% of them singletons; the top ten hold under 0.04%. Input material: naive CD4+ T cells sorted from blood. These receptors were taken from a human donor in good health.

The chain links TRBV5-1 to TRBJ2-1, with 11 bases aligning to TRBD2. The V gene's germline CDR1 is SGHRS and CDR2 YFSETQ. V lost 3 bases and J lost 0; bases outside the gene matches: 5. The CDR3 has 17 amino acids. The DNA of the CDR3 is TGCGCCAGCAGCTCCTTAGCGGGAGGGAGCTCCTACAATGAGCAGTTCTTC. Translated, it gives CASSSLAGGSSYNEQFF.

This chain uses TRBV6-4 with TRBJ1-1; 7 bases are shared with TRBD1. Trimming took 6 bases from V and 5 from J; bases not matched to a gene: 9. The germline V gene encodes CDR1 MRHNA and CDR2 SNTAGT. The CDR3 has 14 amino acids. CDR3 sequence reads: CASSRTGQSTEAFF. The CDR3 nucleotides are TGTGCCAGCAGCAGGACAGGTCAGAGTACTGAAGCTTTCTTT.

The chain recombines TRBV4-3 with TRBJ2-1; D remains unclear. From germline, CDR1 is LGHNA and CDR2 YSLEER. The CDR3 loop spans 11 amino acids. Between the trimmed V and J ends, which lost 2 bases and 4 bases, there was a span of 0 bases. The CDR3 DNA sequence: TGCGCCAGCAGCCAATACAATGAGCAGTTCTTC. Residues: CASSQYNEQFF.

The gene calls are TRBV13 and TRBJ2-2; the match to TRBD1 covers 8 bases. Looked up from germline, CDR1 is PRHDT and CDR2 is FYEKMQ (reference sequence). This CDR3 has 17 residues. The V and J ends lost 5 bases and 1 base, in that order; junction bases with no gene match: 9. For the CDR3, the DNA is TGTGCCAGCAGCGTAACGACAGGGGCCAAGAACACCGGGGAGCTGTTTTTT. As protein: CASSVTTGAKNTGELFF.

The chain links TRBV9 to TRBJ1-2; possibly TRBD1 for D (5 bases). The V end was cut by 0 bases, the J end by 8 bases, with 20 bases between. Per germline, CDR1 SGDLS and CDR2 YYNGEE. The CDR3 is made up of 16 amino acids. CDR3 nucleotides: TGTGCCAGCAGCGTAGAACCCGGGACGGGCCTAAGGGGCTACACCTTC. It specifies CASSVEPGTGLRGYTF. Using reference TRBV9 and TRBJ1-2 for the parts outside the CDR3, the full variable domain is DSGVTQTPKHLITATGQRVTLRCSPRSGDLSVYWYQQSLDQGLQFLIQYYNGEERAKGNILERFSAQQFPDLHSELNLSSLELGDSALYFCASSVEPGTGLRGYTFGSGTRLTVV.

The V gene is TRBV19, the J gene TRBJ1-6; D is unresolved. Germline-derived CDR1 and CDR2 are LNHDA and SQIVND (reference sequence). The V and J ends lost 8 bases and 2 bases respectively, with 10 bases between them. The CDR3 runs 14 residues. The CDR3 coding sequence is TGTGCCAGTGCGGAGGGTGCCTATAATTCACCCCTCCACTTT. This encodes CASAEGAYNSPLHF.

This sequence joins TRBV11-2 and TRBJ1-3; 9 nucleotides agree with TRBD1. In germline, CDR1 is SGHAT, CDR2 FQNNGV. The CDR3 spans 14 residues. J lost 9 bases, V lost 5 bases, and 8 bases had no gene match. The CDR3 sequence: CASSHYRGLATIYF. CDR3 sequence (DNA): TGTGCCAGCAGCCATTACAGGGGGCTGGCCACCATATATTTT.

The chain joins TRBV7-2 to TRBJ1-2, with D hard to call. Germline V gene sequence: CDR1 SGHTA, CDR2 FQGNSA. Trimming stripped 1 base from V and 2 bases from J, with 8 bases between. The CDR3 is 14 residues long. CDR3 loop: CASSLDSQNYGYTF. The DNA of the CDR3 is TGTGCCAGCAGCTTAGACAGTCAGAACTATGGCTACACCTTC.

CDR3 loop: CASSSYPGQGPANYGYTF. The CDR3 bases are TGTGCCAGCAGCTCCTACCCGGGACAGGGACCAGCTAACTATGGCTACACCTTC. The V and J genes are TRBV7-8 and TRBJ1-2; TRBD1 agrees at 9 bases. The CDR3 runs to 18 residues. V trimming: 4 bases; J trimming: 0 bases; junction bases outside the gene matches: 12. The germline gives CDR1 SGHVS, CDR2 FQNEAQ.

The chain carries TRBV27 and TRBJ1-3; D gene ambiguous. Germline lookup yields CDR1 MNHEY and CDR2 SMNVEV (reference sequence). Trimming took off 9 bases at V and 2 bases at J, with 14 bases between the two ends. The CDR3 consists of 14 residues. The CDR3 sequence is CASRRPGPGNTIYF. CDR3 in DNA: TGTGCCAGTAGACGACCCGGACCTGGAAACACCATATATTTT.

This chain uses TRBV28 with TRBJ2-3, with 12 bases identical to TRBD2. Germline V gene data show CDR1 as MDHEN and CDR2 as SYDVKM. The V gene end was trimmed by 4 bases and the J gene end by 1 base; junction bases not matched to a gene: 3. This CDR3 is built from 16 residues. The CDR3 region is CASSSRLAGGTDTQYF. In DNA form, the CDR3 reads TGTGCCAGCAGTTCAAGACTAGCGGGGGGCACAGATACGCAGTATTTT.

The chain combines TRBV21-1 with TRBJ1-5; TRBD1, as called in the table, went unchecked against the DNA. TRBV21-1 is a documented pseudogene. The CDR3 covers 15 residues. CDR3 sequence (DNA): TGTGCCAGCAAGGGGCCAGGGGGCGTAAATCAGCCCCAGCATTTT. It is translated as CASKGPGGVNQPQHF.

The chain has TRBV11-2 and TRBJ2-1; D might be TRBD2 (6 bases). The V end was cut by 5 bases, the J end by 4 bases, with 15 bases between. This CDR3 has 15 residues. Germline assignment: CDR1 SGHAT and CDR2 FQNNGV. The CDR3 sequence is CASSPTEGGYNEQFF. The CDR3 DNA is TGTGCCAGCAGCCCCACGGAGGGAGGTTACAATGAGCAGTTCTTC.

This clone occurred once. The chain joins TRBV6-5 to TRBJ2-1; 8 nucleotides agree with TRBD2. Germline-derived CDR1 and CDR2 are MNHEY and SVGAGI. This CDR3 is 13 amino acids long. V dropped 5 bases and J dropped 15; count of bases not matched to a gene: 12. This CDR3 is CASSPAGPRGGFF. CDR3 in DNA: TGTGCCAGCAGTCCTGCCGGCCCTCGGGGGGGGTTCTTC.

The CDR3 nucleotides are TGTGCCAGCCCGCCCAACCTAGCGGGGGCAAGCACAGATACGCAGTATTTT. Amino acids: CASPPNLAGASTDTQYF. This chain joins TRBV18 and TRBJ2-3; 10 bases are a match to TRBD2. Trimming removed 8 bases from V and 0 bases from J; junction bases left unmatched: 11. The CDR3 sequence is 17 residues long. Germline loops: CDR1 KGHSH, CDR2 LQKENI.

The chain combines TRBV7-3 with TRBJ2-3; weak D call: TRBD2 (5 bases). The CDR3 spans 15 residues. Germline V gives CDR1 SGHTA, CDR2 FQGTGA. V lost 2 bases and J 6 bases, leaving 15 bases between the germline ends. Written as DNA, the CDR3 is TGTGCCAGCAGCTTAGCCCCGGAGGTGGGGGATACGCAGTATTTT. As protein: CASSLAPEVGDTQYF.

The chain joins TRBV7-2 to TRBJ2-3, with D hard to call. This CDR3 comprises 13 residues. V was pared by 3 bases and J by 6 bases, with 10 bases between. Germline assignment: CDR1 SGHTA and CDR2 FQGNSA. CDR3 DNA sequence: TGTGCCAGCAGCTTCCCCGTCGGTGATACGCAGTATTTT. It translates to CASSFPVGDTQYF.

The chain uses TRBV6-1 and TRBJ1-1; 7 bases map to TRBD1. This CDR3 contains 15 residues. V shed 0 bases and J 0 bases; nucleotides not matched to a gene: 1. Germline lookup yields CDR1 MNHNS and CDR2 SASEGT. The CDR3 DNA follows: TGTGCCAGCAGTGAAGCGGGACAGTTGAACACTGAAGCTTTCTTT. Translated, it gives CASSEAGQLNTEAFF.